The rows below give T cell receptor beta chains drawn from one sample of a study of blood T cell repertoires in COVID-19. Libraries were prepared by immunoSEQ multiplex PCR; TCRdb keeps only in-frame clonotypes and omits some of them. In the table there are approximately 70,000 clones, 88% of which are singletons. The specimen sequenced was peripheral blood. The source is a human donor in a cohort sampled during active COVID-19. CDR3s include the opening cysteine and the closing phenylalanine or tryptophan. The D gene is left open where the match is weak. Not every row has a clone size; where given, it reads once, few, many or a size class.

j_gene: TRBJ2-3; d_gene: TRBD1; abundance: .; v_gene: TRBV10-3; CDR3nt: TGTGCCATCAAGGGGACAGGGGTAACAGATACGCAGTATTTT; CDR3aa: CAIKGTGVTDTQYF
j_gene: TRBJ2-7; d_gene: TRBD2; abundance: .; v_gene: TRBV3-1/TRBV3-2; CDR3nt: TGTGCCAGCAGATACGGACTAGCGGGGGGATACGAGCAGTACTTC; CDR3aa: CASRYGLAGGYEQYF
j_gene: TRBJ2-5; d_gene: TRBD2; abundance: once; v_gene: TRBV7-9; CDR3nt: TGTGCCAGCAGCTTAGGAGTTAGCGGGGGGTACCAAGAGACCCAGTACTTC; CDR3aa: CASSLGVSGGYQETQYF
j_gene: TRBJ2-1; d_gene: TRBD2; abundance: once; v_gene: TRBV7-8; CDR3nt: TGTGCCAGCAGTCGTAGCGGGAGTGGATCCTACAATGAGCAGTTCTTC; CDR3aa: CASSRSGSGSYNEQFF
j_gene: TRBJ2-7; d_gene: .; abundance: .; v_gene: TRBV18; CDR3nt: TGTGCCAGCTCACCACCCCTAAGCCCGAGCAACGAGCAGTACTTC; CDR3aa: CASSPPLSPSNEQYF
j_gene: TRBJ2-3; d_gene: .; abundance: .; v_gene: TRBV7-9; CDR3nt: TGTGCCAGCAGCTCCCTAGGAAGTCTAGCGACAGATACGCAGTATTTT; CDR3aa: CASSSLGSLATDTQYF
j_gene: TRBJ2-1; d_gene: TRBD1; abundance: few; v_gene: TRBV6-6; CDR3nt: TGTGCCAGCAGTAGAGGACAGGGGCGCTCCTACAATGAGCAGTTCTTC; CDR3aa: CASSRGQGRSYNEQFF
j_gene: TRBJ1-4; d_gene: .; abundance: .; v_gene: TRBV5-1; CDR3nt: TGCGCCAGCAGCCTTCGTAATGGGCAGGGGAACACTAATGAAAAACTGTTTTTT; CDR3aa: CASSLRNGQGNTNEKLFF
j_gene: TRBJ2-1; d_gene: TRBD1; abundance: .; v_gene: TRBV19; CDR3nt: TGTGCCAGTAGTTCCCGGACAGGAGGCTCCTACAATGAGCAGTTCTTC; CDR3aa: CASSSRTGGSYNEQFF
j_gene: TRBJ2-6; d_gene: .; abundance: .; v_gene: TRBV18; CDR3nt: TGTGCCAGCTCACCATCCGAGTTGGGGGCCAACGTCCTGACTTTC; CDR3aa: CASSPSELGANVLTF
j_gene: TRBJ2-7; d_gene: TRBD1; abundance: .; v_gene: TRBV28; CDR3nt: TGTGCCAGCAGCCCGACGGACAGGGCAGGTGAGCAGTACTTC; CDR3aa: CASSPTDRAGEQYF
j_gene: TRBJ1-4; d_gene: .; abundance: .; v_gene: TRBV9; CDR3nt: TGTGCCAGCTACCTTCGACCAGGCGGGTTT; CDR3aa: CASYLRPGGF
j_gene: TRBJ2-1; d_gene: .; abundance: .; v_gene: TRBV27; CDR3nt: TGTGCCAGCAGTCTTGGGACACCAAGCTACAATGAGCAGTTCTTC; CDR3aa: CASSLGTPSYNEQFF
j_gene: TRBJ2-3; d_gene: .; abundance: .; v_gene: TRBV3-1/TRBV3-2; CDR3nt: TGTGCCAGCAGCCAACCGAAGGGGCGAGATACGCAGTATTTT; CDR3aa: CASSQPKGRDTQYF
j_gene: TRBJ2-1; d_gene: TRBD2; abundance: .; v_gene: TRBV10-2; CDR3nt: TGCGCCAGCATTGGACTAGCGGGAGTAGGGAATGAGCAGTTCTTC; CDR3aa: CASIGLAGVGNEQFF
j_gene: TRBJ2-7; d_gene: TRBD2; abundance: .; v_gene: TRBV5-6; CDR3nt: TGTGCCAGCAGCTTGTTCGGGGGGGACTACGAGCAGTACTTC; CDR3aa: CASSLFGGDYEQYF
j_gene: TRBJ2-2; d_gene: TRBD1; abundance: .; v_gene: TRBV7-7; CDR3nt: TGTGCCAGCAGCTCAAGACAGGGGATCACCGGGGAGCTGTTTTTT; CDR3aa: CASSSRQGITGELFF
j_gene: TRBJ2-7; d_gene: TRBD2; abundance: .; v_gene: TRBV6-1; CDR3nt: TGTGCCAGCAGTGACCTAGCGGACACTTCCTACGAGCAGTACTTC; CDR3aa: CASSDLADTSYEQYF
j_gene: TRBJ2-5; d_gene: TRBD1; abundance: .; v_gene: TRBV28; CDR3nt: TGTGCCAGCAAGAATACAGGGGGTGTTGGAGAGACCCAGTACTTC; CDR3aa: CASKNTGGVGETQYF
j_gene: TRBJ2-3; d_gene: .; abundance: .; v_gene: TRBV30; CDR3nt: TGTGCCTGGAGTGGTCACCTTCGAGGTGGTACGCAGTATTTT; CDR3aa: CAWSGHLRGGTQYF
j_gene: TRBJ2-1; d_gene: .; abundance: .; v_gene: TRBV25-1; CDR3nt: TGTGCCAGCAGTGAACCCGGGGTAGCACTACCACTATTCTTC; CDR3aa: CASSEPGVALPLFF
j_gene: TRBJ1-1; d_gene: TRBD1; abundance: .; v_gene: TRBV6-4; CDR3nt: TGTGCCAGCCAATACAGGGGGTTCGCCAACACTGAAGCTTTCTTT; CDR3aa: CASQYRGFANTEAFF
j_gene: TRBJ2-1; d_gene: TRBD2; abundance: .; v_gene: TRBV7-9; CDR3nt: TGTGCCAGCAGCTTAGTCGGCGGGGGAGGCAATGAGCAGTTCTTC; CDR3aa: CASSLVGGGGNEQFF
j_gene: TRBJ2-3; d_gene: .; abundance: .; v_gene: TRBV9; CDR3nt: TGTGCCAGCAGCGTAGGCCCCGCCGGAGATACGCAGTATTTT; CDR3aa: CASSVGPAGDTQYF
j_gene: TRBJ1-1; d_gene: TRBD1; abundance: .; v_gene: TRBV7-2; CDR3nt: TGTGCCAGCAGCTTAGTGGGGACAGGCGGAACTGAAGCTTTCTTT; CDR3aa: CASSLVGTGGTEAFF
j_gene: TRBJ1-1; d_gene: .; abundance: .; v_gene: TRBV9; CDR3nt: TGTGCCAGCAGCGTAGCGGGTCGCGACACTGAAGCTTTCTTT; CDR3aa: CASSVAGRDTEAFF
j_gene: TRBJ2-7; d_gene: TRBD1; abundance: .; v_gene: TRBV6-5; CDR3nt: TGTGCCAGCAGTTACTCCTCGGCAGGGGGTCTATCCGAGCAGTACTTC; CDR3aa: CASSYSSAGGLSEQYF
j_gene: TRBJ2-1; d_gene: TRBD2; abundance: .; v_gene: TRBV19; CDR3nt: TGTGCCAGTAGTATAGAGGAATTAGCGGGGAATGAGCAGTTCTTC; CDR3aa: CASSIEELAGNEQFF
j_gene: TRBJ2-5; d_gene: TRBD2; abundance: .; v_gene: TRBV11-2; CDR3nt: TGTGCCAGCAGCTCCGGACTAGCGGGGATCCAAGAGACCCAGTACTTC; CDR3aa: CASSSGLAGIQETQYF
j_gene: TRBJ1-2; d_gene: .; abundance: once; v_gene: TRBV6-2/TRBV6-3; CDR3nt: TGTGCCAGCAGTTACTCCGTCACAGGGATGGGGTATGGCTACACCTTC; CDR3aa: CASSYSVTGMGYGYTF
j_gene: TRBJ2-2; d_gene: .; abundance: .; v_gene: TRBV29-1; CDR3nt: TGCAGCGCGACCCTAGCGAGAAACACCGGGGAGCTGTTTTTT; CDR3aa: CSATLARNTGELFF
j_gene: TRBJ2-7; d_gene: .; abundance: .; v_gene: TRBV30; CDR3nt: TGTGCCTGGAGTCCATCCTACGAGCAGTACTTC; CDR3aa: CAWSPSYEQYF
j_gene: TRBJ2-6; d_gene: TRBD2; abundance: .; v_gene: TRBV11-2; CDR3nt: TGTGCCAGCAGCCTTTTTTTAGGAGCGGGAGCCTCTGGGGCCAACGTCCTGACTTTC; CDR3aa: CASSLFLGAGASGANVLTF
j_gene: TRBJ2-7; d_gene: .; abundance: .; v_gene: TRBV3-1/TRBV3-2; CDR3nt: TGTGCCAGCAGCTACTCATCCGAGCAGTACTTC; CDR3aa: CASSYSSEQYF
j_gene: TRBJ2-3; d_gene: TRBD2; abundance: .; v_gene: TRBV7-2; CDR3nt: TGTGCCAGCAGCTTAGTCCGGACTAGGGCAGATACGCAGTATTTT; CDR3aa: CASSLVRTRADTQYF
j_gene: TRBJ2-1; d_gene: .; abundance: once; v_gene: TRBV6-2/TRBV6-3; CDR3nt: TGTGCCAGCAGTTACGCCTTGGGGGCGTCCTACAATGAGCAGTTCTTC; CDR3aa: CASSYALGASYNEQFF
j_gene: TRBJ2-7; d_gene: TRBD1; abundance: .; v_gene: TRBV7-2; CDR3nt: TGTGCCAGCAGCTTTCGGGACAGGGGTAGGGAGTACTTC; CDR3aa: CASSFRDRGREYF
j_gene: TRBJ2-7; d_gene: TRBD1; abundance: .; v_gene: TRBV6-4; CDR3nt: TGTGCCAGCAGTGACTCCGGGACAGGGAAACCCTACGAGCAGTACTTC; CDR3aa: CASSDSGTGKPYEQYF
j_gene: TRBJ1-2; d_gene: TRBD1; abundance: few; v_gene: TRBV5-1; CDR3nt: TGCGCCAGCAGCTCCCAACAGGGGAACTATGGCTACACCTTC; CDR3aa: CASSSQQGNYGYTF
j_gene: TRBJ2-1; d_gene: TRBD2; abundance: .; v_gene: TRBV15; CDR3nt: TGTGCCACCAGCACACCCGGCGGGACTAGCGGGAGCGATGAGCAGTTCTTC; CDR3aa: CATSTPGGTSGSDEQFF
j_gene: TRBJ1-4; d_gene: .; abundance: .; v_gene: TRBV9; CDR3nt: TGTGCCAGCAGCGTAGGCGGGGGGACACCTAATGAAAAACTGTTTTTT; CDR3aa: CASSVGGGTPNEKLFF
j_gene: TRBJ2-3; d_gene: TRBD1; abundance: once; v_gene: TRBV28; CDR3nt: TGTGCCAGCAGACGTGACAGGGGCCACCAAAGCACAGATACGCAGTATTTT; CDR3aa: CASRRDRGHQSTDTQYF
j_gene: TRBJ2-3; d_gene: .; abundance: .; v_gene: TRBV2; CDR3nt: TGTGCCAGCCGGCTTCTCGGGGCAGATACGCAGTATTTT; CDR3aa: CASRLLGADTQYF